This TCR beta chain was observed in a study of Graves' ophthalmopathy and Graves' hyperthyroidism. Study-level background: No treatment had been given when peripheral blood was collected at initial diagnosis.

This CDR3 has 11 residues. Per the germline V gene, CDR1 is SEHNR and CDR2 is FQNEAQ (reference sequence). V was trimmed by 7 bases and J by 6 bases, leaving 9 bases between them. In donors with ophthalmopathy, activity was moderate-to-severe, with CAS ≥3, NOSPECS ≥4 and duration under 3 months. Isolation of PBMCs was performed using about 9.9 ml of fresh peripheral blood. The authors amplified TCR beta CDR3 regions, and they did so from RNA transcripts for repertoire sequencing. First-round RT-PCR relied on HTBI primers, and a second-round multiplex PCR came next. MiXCR was run by TCRdb on the multiplex PCR reads, yielding one entry per CDR3 protein. The table has hundreds of thousands of distinct CDR3 sequences, about two fifths seen once.

The receptor's source is an adult man with Graves' ophthalmopathy. Material for sequencing was peripheral blood. J is TRBJ2-5 and V is TRBV7-9, with D perhaps being TRBD1 or TRBD2 (5 bases each). The CDR3 here is CASTSGQTQYF. The CDR3 DNA reads as TGTGCCAGCACCTCGGGGCAGACCCAGTACTTC.